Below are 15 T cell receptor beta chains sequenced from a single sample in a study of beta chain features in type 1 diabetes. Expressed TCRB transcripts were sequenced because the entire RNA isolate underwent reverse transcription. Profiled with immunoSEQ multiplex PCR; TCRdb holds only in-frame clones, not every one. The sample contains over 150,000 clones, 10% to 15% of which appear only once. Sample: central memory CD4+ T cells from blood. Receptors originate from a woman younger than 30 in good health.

The CDR3 DNA is TGTGCCAGCTCACCAGACATCTGGGAAAAACTGTTTTTT. This sequence encodes CASSPDIWEKLFF. The chain links TRBV18 to TRBJ1-4; no firm D call. This CDR3 comprises 13 residues. Per the germline V gene, CDR1 is KGHSH and CDR2 is LQKENI. V was clipped by 2 bases and J by 8 bases, with 9 bases between them.

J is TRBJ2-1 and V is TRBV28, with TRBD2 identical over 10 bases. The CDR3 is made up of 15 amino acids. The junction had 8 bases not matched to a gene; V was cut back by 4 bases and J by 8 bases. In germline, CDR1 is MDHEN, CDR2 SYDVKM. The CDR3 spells CASSSPAGGADEQFF. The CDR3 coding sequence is TGTGCCAGCAGTTCCCCAGCGGGAGGGGCGGATGAGCAGTTCTTC.

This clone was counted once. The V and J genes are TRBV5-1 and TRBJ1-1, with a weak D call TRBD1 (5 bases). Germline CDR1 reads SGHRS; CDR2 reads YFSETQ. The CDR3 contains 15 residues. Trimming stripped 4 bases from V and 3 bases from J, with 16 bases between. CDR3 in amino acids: CASSALLQGYTEAFF. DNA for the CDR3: TGCGCCAGCAGCGCGTTGCTTCAGGGCTACACTGAAGCTTTCTTT.

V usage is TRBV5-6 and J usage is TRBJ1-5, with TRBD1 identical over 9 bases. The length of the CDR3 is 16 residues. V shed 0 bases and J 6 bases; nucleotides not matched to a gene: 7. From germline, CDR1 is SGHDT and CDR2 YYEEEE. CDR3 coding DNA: TGTGCCAGCAGCTTGGCGTTGGGACAGGGTAGTCAGCCCCAGCATTTT. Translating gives CASSLALGQGSQPQHF.

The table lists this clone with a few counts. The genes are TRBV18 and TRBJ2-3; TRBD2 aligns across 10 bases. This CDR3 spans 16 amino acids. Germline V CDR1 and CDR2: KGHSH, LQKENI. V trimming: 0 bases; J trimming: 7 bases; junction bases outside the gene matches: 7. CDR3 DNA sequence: TGTGCCAGCTCACCACCTGCTAGCGGGAGAGGGAATACGCAGTATTTT. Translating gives CASSPPASGRGNTQYF.

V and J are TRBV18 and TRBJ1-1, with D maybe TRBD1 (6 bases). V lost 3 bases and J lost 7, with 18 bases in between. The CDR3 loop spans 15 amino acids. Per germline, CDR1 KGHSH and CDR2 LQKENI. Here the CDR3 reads CASSPINEGDGEAFF. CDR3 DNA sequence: TGTGCCAGCTCACCGATAAACGAGGGGGATGGTGAAGCTTTCTTT.

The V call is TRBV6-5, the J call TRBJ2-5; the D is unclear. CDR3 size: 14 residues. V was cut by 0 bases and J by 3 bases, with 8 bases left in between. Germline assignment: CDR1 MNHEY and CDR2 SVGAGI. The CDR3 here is CASSYSYGKETQYF. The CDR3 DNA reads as TGTGCCAGCAGTTACTCGTACGGTAAAGAGACCCAGTACTTC.

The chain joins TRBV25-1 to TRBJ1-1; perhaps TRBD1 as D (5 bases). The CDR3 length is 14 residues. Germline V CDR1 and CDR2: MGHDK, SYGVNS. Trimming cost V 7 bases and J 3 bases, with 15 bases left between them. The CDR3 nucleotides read TGTGCCAGCATTCCCCTTCGGGGGGACACTGAAGCTTTCTTT. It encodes CASIPLRGDTEAFF.

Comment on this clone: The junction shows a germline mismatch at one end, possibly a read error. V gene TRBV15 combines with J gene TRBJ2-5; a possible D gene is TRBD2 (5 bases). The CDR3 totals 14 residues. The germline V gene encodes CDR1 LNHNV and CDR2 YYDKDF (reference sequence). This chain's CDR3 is CATSRLGERETQYF. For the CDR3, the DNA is TGTGCCACAAGCAGACTCGGGGAACGAGAGACCCAGTACTTC.

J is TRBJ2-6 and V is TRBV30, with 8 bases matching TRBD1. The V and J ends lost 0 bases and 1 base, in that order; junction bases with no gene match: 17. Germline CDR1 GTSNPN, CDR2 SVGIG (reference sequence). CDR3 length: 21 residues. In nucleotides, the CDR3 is TGTGCCTGGAGTGTACGAGGCTGGGGGGACAGGAACCCATCTGGGGCCAACGTCCTGACTTTC. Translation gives CAWSVRGWGDRNPSGANVLTF.

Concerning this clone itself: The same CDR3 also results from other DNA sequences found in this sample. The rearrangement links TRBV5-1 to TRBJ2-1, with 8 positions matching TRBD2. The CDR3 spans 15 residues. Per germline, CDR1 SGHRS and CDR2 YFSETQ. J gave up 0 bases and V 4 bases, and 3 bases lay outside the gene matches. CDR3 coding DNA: TGCGCCAGCAGCCCCAGCGGGAGCTCCTACAATGAGCAGTTCTTC. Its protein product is CASSPSGSSYNEQFF.

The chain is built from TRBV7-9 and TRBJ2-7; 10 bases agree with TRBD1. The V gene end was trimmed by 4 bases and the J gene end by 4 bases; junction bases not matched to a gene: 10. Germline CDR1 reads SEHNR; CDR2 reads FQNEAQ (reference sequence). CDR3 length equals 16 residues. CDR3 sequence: CASSSTGTGVLYEQYF. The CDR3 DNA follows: TGTGCCAGCAGCTCAACCGGGACAGGGGTATTATACGAGCAGTACTTC.

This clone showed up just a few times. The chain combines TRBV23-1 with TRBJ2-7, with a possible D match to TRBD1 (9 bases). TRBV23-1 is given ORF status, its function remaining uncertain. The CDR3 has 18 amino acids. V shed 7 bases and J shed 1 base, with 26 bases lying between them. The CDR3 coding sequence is TGCGCCAGCAACCCTGGGACAGGGATAGCGGGGAGATCCTACGAGCAGTACTTC. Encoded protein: CASNPGTGIAGRSYEQYF.

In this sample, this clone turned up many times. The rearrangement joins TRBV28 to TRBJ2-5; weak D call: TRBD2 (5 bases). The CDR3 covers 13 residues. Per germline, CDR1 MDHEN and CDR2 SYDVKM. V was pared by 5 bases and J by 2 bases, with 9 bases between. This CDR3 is CASSGSAQETQYF. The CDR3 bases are TGTGCCAGCAGTGGGAGTGCTCAAGAGACCCAGTACTTC.

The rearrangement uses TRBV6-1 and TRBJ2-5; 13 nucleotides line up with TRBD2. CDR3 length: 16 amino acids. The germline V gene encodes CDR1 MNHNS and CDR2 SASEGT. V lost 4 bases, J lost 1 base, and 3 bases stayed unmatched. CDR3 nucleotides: TGTGCCAGCAGTGTTCGACTAGCGGGAGGCCAAGAGACCCAGTACTTC. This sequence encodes CASSVRLAGGQETQYF.